This TCR beta chain was sequenced in a study of T cell repertoires in cytomegalovirus infection. Study details: It was the public TCR beta signatures that indicated both CMV infection and matching HLA type.

In TCRdb, the reads were re-called with MiXCR into one record per CDR3 protein. The sample contains 680,000 or so distinct CDR3 sequences, roughly 36% of which appear only once. Details on this clonotype: Its antigen is currently unknown.

Broader study findings: The cumulative frequency of public TCR beta families identified carriers of CMV plus the relevant HLA. HLA-C-restricted TCR beta clonotypes specific for CMV led the ex vivo response.

The receptor was derived from a human donor in good health (CMV status not recorded). Some clones in this sample may be carry-over from other donors' samples. The specimen sequenced was PBMCs.

CDR3 protein: CASSAGTGRPSSYNSPLHF. The CDR3 DNA is TGTGCCAGCAGTGCCGGGACAGGGCGCCCTAGCTCCTATAATTCACCCCTCCACTTT. This chain joins TRBV27 and TRBJ1-6; 9 bases map to TRBD1. Germline-derived CDR1 and CDR2 are MNHEY and SMNVEV (reference sequence). Trimming cost V 5 bases and J 0 bases; bases outside gene matches: 11. This CDR3 comprises 19 residues.